This TCR beta chain was sequenced during a study of cytomegalovirus exposure and HLA in healthy donors. Looking at the study overall: As an earlier analysis found, 180 million or so T cells yielded about 120 million unique TCR beta sequences.

The study's findings and limits: With later analysis, a missense DCLRE1C variant became linked to TCR beta V- and J-gene trimming. Later examination showed HLA-associated TCR beta chains had greater clonal expansion than equally common others. Investigators reported under 200 TCR beta chains as tied to cytomegalovirus.

This PCR relied on a set of 60 Vbeta primers and 13 Jbeta primers. Sequencing used immunoSEQ multiplex PCR; TCRdb keeps in-frame clones, though not all of them. The sample has fewer than 250,000 clones, and its top ten clones hold roughly 0.89%. As regards this clone: The antigen remains undetermined.

The TCR originated in a woman in her thirties in good health and CMV-seropositive. Source material: PBMCs.

As DNA, the CDR3 is TGTGCCAGTAGTATAAAGGTGACAAGGTGGACTAATGAAAAACTGTTTTTT. Translated, it gives CASSIKVTRWTNEKLFF. The V call is TRBV19, the J call TRBJ1-4, with D unclear. V lost 2 bases and J 2 bases, leaving 15 bases between the germline ends. The CDR3 length is 17 residues. Germline loops: CDR1 LNHDA, CDR2 SQIVND (reference sequence). The full variable domain, in which reference TRBV19 and TRBJ1-4 provide the parts outside the CDR3, is DGGITQSPKYLFRKEGQNVTLSCEQNLNHDAMYWYRQDPGQGLRLIYYSQIVNDFQKGDIAEGYSVSREKKESFPLTVTSAQKNPTAFYLCASSIKVTRWTNEKLFFGSGTQLSVL.